This TCR beta chain was sequenced during a study of T cell responses to AZD1222 COVID-19 vaccine. This CDR3 region has 15 residues. Trimming removed 1 base from V and 3 bases from J, with 12 bases in between. Germline lookup yields CDR1 LGHNA and CDR2 YSLEER. Sequencing was performed with immunoSEQ multiplex PCR; in TCRdb, only in-frame clones are kept and a portion is missing. There are fewer than 150,000 clones in the sample; around 88% occur only once, and about 6% lies in the top ten. The chain links TRBV4-3 to TRBJ1-2; TRBD1 is a possible D gene (5 bases). This clonotype originated in an adult who received the AZD1222 COVID-19 vaccine. The input for sequencing was peripheral blood, taken 28 days after the second AZD1222 dose. CDR3 coding DNA: TGCGCCAGCAGCCAAGTCGGGGCAGACTACTATGGCTACACCTTC. Protein product: CASSQVGADYYGYTF.